Presented here are 30 T cell receptor beta chains from one specimen sequenced in a study of beta chain features in type 1 diabetes. General observations from the study: Type 1 diabetes patients had TCRB CDR3s that were shorter (moderately but significantly so) in all four CD4+ subsets.

What was sequenced were expressed TCRB transcripts, since all of the isolated RNA had been reverse transcribed. Data came from immunoSEQ multiplex PCR; TCRdb stores just in-frame clones and leaves some out. The sample includes some 700,000 clones, under 15% of them seen just once. What these receptors recognize is not known. The sample taken for sequencing was naive CD4+ T cells from blood. These receptors all stem from a man between 18 and 29 years old with type 1 diabetes.

Only a few counts were recorded for this clone. V gene TRBV6-5 combines with J gene TRBJ2-7; D is perhaps TRBD2 (6 bases). The CDR3 length is 13 residues. Germline assignment: CDR1 MNHEY and CDR2 SVGAGI. V lost 11 bases and J 3 bases, leaving 17 bases between the germline ends. CDR3 DNA sequence: TGTGCCGCCCGGCGGGCGGGGAGCTACGAGCAGTACTTC. Its translation is CAARRAGSYEQYF.

The CDR3 DNA sequence: TGTGCCAGTAGTTCCGGGACAAGCCAAGAGACCCAGTACTTC. It codes for CASSSGTSQETQYF. The gene calls are TRBV19 and TRBJ2-5; maybe TRBD1 (6 bases). The CDR3 is 14 residues long. With 5 bases removed from V and 1 base from J, the gap between germline ends came to 11 bases. Germline values: CDR1 LNHDA, CDR2 SQIVND (reference sequence).

The chain links TRBV6-5 to TRBJ1-1; a weak D match, TRBD1 (5 bases). The CDR3 is made up of 11 amino acids. Between the trimmed V and J ends, which lost 6 bases and 6 bases, there was a span of 8 bases. Per the germline V gene, CDR1 is MNHEY and CDR2 is SVGAGI. The CDR3 bases are TGTGCCAGCAGCGGGGCCGCTGAAGCTTTCTTT. The encoded protein is CASSGAAEAFF.

In this sample, this clone turned up a few times. The rearrangement uses TRBV30 and TRBJ1-1, with D perhaps TRBD1 (5 bases). Germline CDR1 reads GTSNPN; CDR2 reads SVGIG (reference sequence). CDR3 size: 13 residues. CDR3 sequence (DNA): TGTGGGTGTCAGGGTGTGGTGAACACTGAAGCTTTCTTT. This gives the protein CGCQGVVNTEAFF.

This clone was found a few times. The chain links TRBV2 to TRBJ2-1; maybe TRBD2 (6 bases). This CDR3 is 15 amino acids long. V was trimmed by 0 bases and J by 10 bases, leaving 16 bases between them. Germline CDR1 is SNHLY and CDR2 is FYNNEI. The CDR3: CASSEAPYVGGEQFF. The CDR3 bases are TGTGCCAGCAGTGAAGCTCCCTATGTTGGGGGGGAGCAGTTCTTC.

This clone was picked up a small number of times. The CDR3 region is CASRNRPKRNEQYF. CDR3 sequence (DNA): TGTGCCAGCAGAAATCGACCCAAAAGGAACGAGCAGTACTTC. The chain uses TRBV6-6 and TRBJ2-7; D gene uncertain. In germline, CDR1 is MNHNY, CDR2 SVGAGI (reference sequence). V lost 6 bases to trimming and J lost 5 bases, with 17 bases between them. The CDR3 sequence is 14 residues long.

CDR3 region: CATSRAAGLLAKNIQYF. The CDR3 coding sequence is TGTGCCACCAGCAGAGCCGCGGGCCTGCTAGCCAAAAACATTCAGTACTTC. V and J are TRBV15 and TRBJ2-4; weak D call: TRBD2 (5 bases). The CDR3 is 17 amino acids. Germline CDR1 reads LNHNV; CDR2 reads YYDKDF (reference sequence). V dropped 1 base and J dropped 0 bases, with 13 bases sitting between them.

There are a few counts of this clone. This chain connects TRBV7-9 to TRBJ1-5; D is possibly TRBD1 (6 bases). The V gene lost 5 bases and the J gene lost 3 bases, with 11 bases spanning the gap. This CDR3 is built from 14 residues. The germline CDR1 and CDR2 sequences are SEHNR and FQNEAQ (reference sequence). The CDR3 DNA sequence: TGTGCCAGCAGCCTCGGACAGACCAATCAGCCCCAGCATTTT. As protein: CASSLGQTNQPQHF.

This chain links TRBV28 with TRBJ1-3; D gene uncertain. Per germline, CDR1 MDHEN and CDR2 SYDVKM. This CDR3 contains 17 residues. V lost 6 bases and J lost 3, with 21 bases in between. The CDR3 coding sequence is TGTGCCAGCAGCACTCTCCAGAGGGTGGAAAGTGGAAACACCATATATTTT. Encoded protein: CASSTLQRVESGNTIYF.

This clone has just a few counts. V gene TRBV29-1 combines with J gene TRBJ2-5; D might be TRBD1 (6 bases). This CDR3 is 15 amino acids long. The germline gives CDR1 SQVTM, CDR2 ANQGSEA. V gave up 6 bases and J gave up 1 base, with 18 bases separating them. CDR3 amino acids: CSVQRDTNAQETQYF. The DNA of the CDR3 is TGCAGCGTCCAGAGGGACACTAACGCCCAAGAGACCCAGTACTTC. The full variable domain, its missing parts supplied by reference TRBV29-1 and TRBJ2-5, is SAVISQKPSRDICQRGTSLTIQCQVDSQVTMMFWYRQQPGQSLTLIATANQGSEATYESGFVIDKFPISRPNLTFSTLTVSNMSPEDSSIYLCSVQRDTNAQETQYFGPGTRLLVL.

This clone was counted once. This chain joins TRBV6-5 and TRBJ1-2, with D possibly matching TRBD1 (5 bases). Trimming pared 2 bases from V and 1 base from J, leaving 14 bases between. This CDR3 is 16 amino acids long. From germline, CDR1 is MNHEY and CDR2 SVGAGI. The CDR3 DNA sequence: TGTGCCAGCAGTTACGAAGGGGCTATGGGTAACTATGGCTACACCTTC. As protein: CASSYEGAMGNYGYTF.

The rearrangement links TRBV5-4 to TRBJ1-1; 7 positions agree with TRBD1. After removal of 1 base from V and 3 bases from J, the junction contained 3 bases not matched to a gene. The CDR3 runs to 14 residues. The germline gives CDR1 SGHNT, CDR2 YYREEE (reference sequence). The CDR3 here is CASSLFTGDTEAFF. DNA for the CDR3: TGTGCCAGCAGCTTGTTTACAGGGGACACTGAAGCTTTCTTT.

In nucleotides, the CDR3 is TGTGCCATCAGTGAAAACAGGGTAGGGAACACTGAAGCTTTCTTT. This gives the protein CAISENRVGNTEAFF. The J gene is TRBJ1-1, the V gene TRBV10-3; D may be TRBD1 (6 bases). Per the germline V gene, CDR1 is ENHRY and CDR2 is SYGVKD. The CDR3 length is 15 residues. V lost 3 bases, J lost 1 base, and 12 bases lay in between.

The chain links TRBV6-6 to TRBJ2-7, with 8 positions matching TRBD1. The ends lost 8 bases at V and 3 bases at J; junction bases unmatched: 12. The CDR3 is made up of 15 amino acids. From germline, CDR1 is MNHNY and CDR2 SVGAGI (reference sequence). CDR3 loop: CASWDTQDRDYEQYF. CDR3 nucleotide sequence: TGTGCCAGCTGGGACACCCAGGACAGGGACTACGAGCAGTACTTC.

The chain has TRBV29-1 and TRBJ1-1; D not resolved. Trimming took 5 bases from V and 5 from J, leaving 6 bases between them. The germline gives CDR1 SQVTM, CDR2 ANQGSEA. This CDR3 spans 10 amino acids. In DNA, the CDR3 is TGCAGCGTTTGGAGGACTGAAGCTTTCTTT. It is translated as CSVWRTEAFF.

This clone occurred a few times. The chain's CDR3 is CASSPEGRTNEKLFF. The CDR3, as DNA: TGTGCCAGCTCACCGGAAGGGAGGACTAATGAAAAACTGTTTTTT. The chain couples TRBV18 to TRBJ1-4; D is unclear. Germline values: CDR1 KGHSH, CDR2 LQKENI. This CDR3 comprises 15 residues. Trimming pared 3 bases from V and 2 bases from J, leaving 10 bases between.

As concerns this clone: Other DNA sequences in this sample translate to the same CDR3. This chain uses TRBV30 with TRBJ2-6; perhaps TRBD2 as D (5 bases). The CDR3 has 16 amino acids. The germline V gene encodes CDR1 GTSNPN and CDR2 SVGIG (reference sequence). V lost 0 bases to trimming and J lost 0 bases, with 9 bases between them. The CDR3 coding sequence is TGTGCCTGGAGTGTGGGAGACTCCTCTGGGGCCAACGTCCTGACTTTC. This codes for CAWSVGDSSGANVLTF.

This clone has just a few counts. V and J are TRBV29-1 and TRBJ1-2; tentative D call: TRBD1 (5 bases). Germline V gene sequence: CDR1 SQVTM, CDR2 ANQGSEA. The CDR3 is 13 residues long. Trimming left V 0 bases short and J 8 bases short, with 13 bases between. The CDR3 DNA reads as TGCAGCGTTGAAGATCAGGGTTTAGGAGGCTACACCTTC. It encodes CSVEDQGLGGYTF.

The sample holds a few counts of this clone. This chain links TRBV11-2 with TRBJ2-7, with D unclear. The CDR3 sequence is 14 residues long. CDR1 SGHAT and CDR2 FQNNGV come from the germline V gene. The V end was cut by 0 bases, the J end by 9 bases, with 15 bases between. The CDR3 coding sequence is TGTGCCAGCAGCTTAGAAGTCTCCAGAGCAGGGCAGTACTTC. It translates to CASSLEVSRAGQYF.

This clone was seen a handful of times. The chain has TRBV18 and TRBJ2-1; D remains ambiguous. The V gene's germline CDR1 is KGHSH and CDR2 LQKENI. This CDR3 region has 13 residues. V was pared by 3 bases and J by 4 bases, with 7 bases between. CDR3: CASSPRDYNEQFF. The CDR3 bases are TGTGCCAGCTCACCGAGAGATTACAATGAGCAGTTCTTC.

This clone occurred a few times. The chain joins TRBV18 to TRBJ1-4, with a tentative D call TRBD1 (5 bases). The CDR3 is made up of 14 amino acids. The germline gives CDR1 KGHSH, CDR2 LQKENI. V was trimmed by 2 bases and J by 4 bases, leaving 8 bases between them. CDR3 DNA: TGTGCCAGCTCACCAAGACAGAATAATGAAAAACTGTTTTTT. Residues: CASSPRQNNEKLFF.

This clone was detected a few times. The J gene is TRBJ2-1, the V gene TRBV4-1, with TRBD1 as a possible D gene (6 bases). The V and J ends lost 1 base and 3 bases respectively, with 10 bases between them. The CDR3 sequence is 15 residues long. The germline V gene encodes CDR1 MGHRA and CDR2 YSYEKL. The CDR3 region has the DNA TGCGCCAGCAGCCAAGGCACAGGGAACTACAATGAGCAGTTCTTC. This sequence encodes CASSQGTGNYNEQFF.

The gene calls are TRBV7-2 and TRBJ2-1; TRBD2 aligns across 8 bases. From germline, CDR1 is SGHTA and CDR2 FQGNSA. The CDR3 is 18 residues long. V lost 1 base and J lost 4; bases outside the gene matches: 12. The chain's CDR3 is CASSLVVGAGVTYNEQFF. CDR3 coding DNA: TGTGCCAGCAGCTTAGTGGTTGGAGCGGGGGTTACATACAATGAGCAGTTCTTC.

The chain joins TRBV19 to TRBJ1-1, with D hard to call. The CDR3 has 13 amino acids. V lost 0 bases and J lost 4, with 6 bases in between. The germline V gene has CDR1 LNHDA and CDR2 SQIVND (reference sequence). In nucleotides, the CDR3 is TGTGCCAGTAGTATAGAGGCCGGCACTGAAGCTTTCTTT. Translating gives CASSIEAGTEAFF.

This chain joins TRBV10-3 and TRBJ1-1; TRBD1 matches 7 bases. V was pared by 2 bases and J by 0 bases, with 12 bases of the junction left unmatched. This CDR3 region has 18 residues. CDR1 and CDR2 from the germline V gene are ENHRY and SYGVKD. The CDR3 region has the DNA TGTGCCATCAGTGAGCTGCCTACAGGGGACTCCATGAACACTGAAGCTTTCTTT. This gives the protein CAISELPTGDSMNTEAFF.

V gene TRBV21-1 combines with J gene TRBJ2-3; TRBD1, as called in the table, went unchecked against the DNA. TRBV21-1 is a pseudogene segment. The CDR3 spans 16 residues. In nucleotides, the CDR3 is TGTGCCAGCAGCAAAGGACAGGGACTTCACACAGATACGCAGTATTTT. This translates into CASSKGQGLHTDTQYF.

This clone showed up just a few times. The chain is built from TRBV19 and TRBJ1-2; D is unclear. This CDR3 contains 13 residues. With 6 bases removed from V and 4 bases from J, the gap between germline ends came to 12 bases. From germline, CDR1 is LNHDA and CDR2 SQIVND (reference sequence). The CDR3 DNA sequence: TGTGCCAGTAGCAACTTCGGACCCTATGGCTACACCTTC. Its translation: CASSNFGPYGYTF.

This clone has only a few counts. This chain links TRBV6-4 with TRBJ1-5; D is uncertain. CDR3 length: 13 residues. Germline loops: CDR1 MRHNA, CDR2 SNTAGT. V lost 2 bases to trimming and J lost 5 bases, with 7 bases between them. CDR3 region: CASSDGAYQPQHF. In nucleotides, the CDR3 is TGTGCCAGCAGTGACGGAGCTTATCAGCCCCAGCATTTT.

J is TRBJ2-1 and V is TRBV7-7; D ambiguous. This CDR3 region has 13 residues. The V and J ends lost 1 base and 6 bases respectively, with 7 bases between them. Looked up from germline, CDR1 is SSHAT and CDR2 is FNYEAQ (reference sequence). The CDR3 protein is CASSLDVSNEQFF. CDR3 nucleotide sequence: TGTGCCAGCAGCTTAGACGTTAGCAATGAGCAGTTCTTC.

The chain is built from TRBV28 and TRBJ2-7; TRBD2 aligns across 7 bases. Trimming took 3 bases from V and 0 from J; bases not matched to a gene: 8. The V gene's germline CDR1 is MDHEN and CDR2 SYDVKM. The CDR3 runs to 16 residues. CDR3 loop: CASSFHFRGSSYEQYF. The CDR3 DNA reads TGTGCCAGCAGTTTCCACTTTCGCGGGAGCTCCTACGAGCAGTACTTC.